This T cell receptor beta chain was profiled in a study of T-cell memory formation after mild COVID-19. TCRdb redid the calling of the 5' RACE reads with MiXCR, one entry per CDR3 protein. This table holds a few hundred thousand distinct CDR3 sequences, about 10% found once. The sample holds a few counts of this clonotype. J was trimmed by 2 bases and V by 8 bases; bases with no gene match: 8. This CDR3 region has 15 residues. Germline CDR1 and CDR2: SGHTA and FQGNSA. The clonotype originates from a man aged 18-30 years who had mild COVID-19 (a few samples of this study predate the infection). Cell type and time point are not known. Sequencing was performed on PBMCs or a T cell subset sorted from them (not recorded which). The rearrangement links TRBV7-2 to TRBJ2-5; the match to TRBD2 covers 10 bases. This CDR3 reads CASAWGLAKQETQYF. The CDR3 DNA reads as TGTGCCAGCGCGTGGGGACTAGCGAAACAAGAGACCCAGTACTTC.